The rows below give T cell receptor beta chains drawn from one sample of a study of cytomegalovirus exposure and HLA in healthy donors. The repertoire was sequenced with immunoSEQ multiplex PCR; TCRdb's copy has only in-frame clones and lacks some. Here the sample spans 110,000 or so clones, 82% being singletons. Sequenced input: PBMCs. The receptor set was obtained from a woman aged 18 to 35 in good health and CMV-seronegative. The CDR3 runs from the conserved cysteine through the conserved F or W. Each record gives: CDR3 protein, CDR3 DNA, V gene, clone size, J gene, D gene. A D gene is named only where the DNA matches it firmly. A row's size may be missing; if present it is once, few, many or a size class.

CDR3 protein: CASSQGTSGHNEQFF
CDR3 DNA: TGCGCCAGCAGCCAAGGGACTAGCGGTCACAATGAGCAGTTCTTC
V gene: TRBV5-1
clone size: once
J gene: TRBJ2-1
D gene: TRBD2

CDR3 protein: CASSQRTGESSGNTIYF
CDR3 DNA: TGCGCCAGCAGCCAACGGACAGGCGAGAGCTCTGGAAACACCATATATTTT
V gene: TRBV5-1
clone size: NA
J gene: TRBJ1-3
D gene: TRBD1

CDR3 protein: CATSRDSEGAYGYTF
CDR3 DNA: TGTGCCACCAGCAGAGATTCGGAGGGTGCGTATGGCTACACCTTC
V gene: TRBV15
clone size: NA
J gene: TRBJ1-2
D gene: NA

CDR3 protein: CASTIAVSYEQYF
CDR3 DNA: TGTGCCAGCACCATAGCGGTCTCCTACGAGCAGTACTTC
V gene: TRBV11-2
clone size: NA
J gene: TRBJ2-7
D gene: NA

CDR3 protein: CASSSGSEPQHF
CDR3 DNA: TGTGCCAGCAGTTCCGGGTCCGAGCCCCAGCATTTT
V gene: TRBV7-9
clone size: NA
J gene: TRBJ1-5
D gene: NA

CDR3 protein: CASSFTSTNIQYF
CDR3 DNA: TGTGCCAGCAGTTTCACTAGCACGAACATTCAGTACTTC
V gene: TRBV28
clone size: NA
J gene: TRBJ2-4
D gene: NA

CDR3 protein: CASSRQGEQPQHF
CDR3 DNA: TGTGCCAGCAGCAGACAGGGCGAGCAGCCCCAGCATTTT
V gene: TRBV6-5
clone size: NA
J gene: TRBJ1-5
D gene: TRBD1

CDR3 protein: CASSEFDRNTEAFF
CDR3 DNA: TGTGCCAGCAGTGAATTCGACAGGAACACTGAAGCTTTCTTT
V gene: TRBV6-1
clone size: few
J gene: TRBJ1-1
D gene: NA

CDR3 protein: CASSLARTDTQYF
CDR3 DNA: TGTGCCAGCAGCTTAGCGCGAACAGATACGCAGTATTTT
V gene: TRBV7-2
clone size: NA
J gene: TRBJ2-3
D gene: NA

CDR3 protein: CASRQAGGLPDTQYF
CDR3 DNA: TGTGCCAGCAGGCAAGCGGGAGGGCTCCCAGATACGCAGTATTTT
V gene: TRBV6-6
clone size: once
J gene: TRBJ2-3
D gene: TRBD2

CDR3 protein: CASSQVGRENSPLHF
CDR3 DNA: TGCGCCAGCAGCCAAGTAGGGAGAGAGAATTCACCCCTCCACTTT
V gene: TRBV4-1
clone size: NA
J gene: TRBJ1-6
D gene: NA

CDR3 protein: CASSQDGRGGGYTF
CDR3 DNA: TGCGCCAGCAGCCAAGATGGGAGGGGTGGAGGCTACACCTTC
V gene: TRBV4-1
clone size: NA
J gene: TRBJ1-2
D gene: NA

CDR3 protein: CASSSVGADTQYF
CDR3 DNA: TGTGCCAGCAGCTCTGTCGGGGCAGATACGCAGTATTTT
V gene: TRBV7-2
clone size: NA
J gene: TRBJ2-3
D gene: NA

CDR3 protein: CSVGWTSGNSNEQFF
CDR3 DNA: TGCAGCGTGGGATGGACTAGCGGGAATTCCAATGAGCAGTTCTTC
V gene: TRBV29-1
clone size: NA
J gene: TRBJ2-1
D gene: TRBD2

CDR3 protein: CASSLAPPPEGTQYF
CDR3 DNA: TGTGCCAGCAGCTTAGCTCCGCCCCCGGAGGGGACCCAGTACTTC
V gene: TRBV7-7
clone size: NA
J gene: TRBJ2-5
D gene: NA

CDR3 protein: CASSSPGTGYEQYF
CDR3 DNA: TGTGCCAGCAGTTCGCCCGGGACAGGGTACGAGCAGTACTTC
V gene: TRBV6-5
clone size: NA
J gene: TRBJ2-7
D gene: TRBD1

CDR3 protein: CASRNTGSPAQYF
CDR3 DNA: TGTGCCAGCAGAAATACAGGGTCCCCCGCCCAGTACTTC
V gene: TRBV6-5
clone size: few
J gene: TRBJ2-5
D gene: NA

CDR3 protein: CSVDGLAGDTDTQYF
CDR3 DNA: TGCAGCGTTGACGGGTTAGCGGGAGACACAGATACGCAGTATTTT
V gene: TRBV29-1
clone size: NA
J gene: TRBJ2-3
D gene: TRBD2

CDR3 protein: CSVASGEGGYTF
CDR3 DNA: TGCAGCGTTGCTTCAGGGGAGGGGGGCTACACCTTC
V gene: TRBV29-1
clone size: NA
J gene: TRBJ1-2
D gene: NA

CDR3 protein: CASTPGEGAYEQYF
CDR3 DNA: TGTGCCAGCACCCCAGGGGAGGGGGCCTACGAGCAGTACTTC
V gene: TRBV6-5
clone size: NA
J gene: TRBJ2-7
D gene: NA

CDR3 protein: CASSSLAAPANEQFF
CDR3 DNA: TGCGCCAGCAGCTCCCTAGCGGCACCTGCGAATGAGCAGTTCTTC
V gene: TRBV5-1
clone size: NA
J gene: TRBJ2-1
D gene: TRBD2

CDR3 protein: CASSYGPGSGYTF
CDR3 DNA: TGTGCCAGCAGTTACGGTCCGGGAAGTGGCTACACCTTC
V gene: TRBV6-6
clone size: once
J gene: TRBJ1-2
D gene: NA

CDR3 protein: CASSFRTSGVTDTQYF
CDR3 DNA: TGTGCCAGCAGCTTTCGGACTAGCGGGGTCACAGATACGCAGTATTTT
V gene: TRBV7-2
clone size: once
J gene: TRBJ2-3
D gene: TRBD2

CDR3 protein: CASSYGTSRTDTQYF
CDR3 DNA: TGTGCCAGCAGCTACGGGACTAGCCGCACAGATACGCAGTATTTT
V gene: TRBV6-5
clone size: NA
J gene: TRBJ2-3
D gene: TRBD2

CDR3 protein: CASSIDRTGNRFF
CDR3 DNA: TGTGCCAGTAGTATAGATCGCACAGGCAACCGGTTCTTC
V gene: TRBV19
clone size: NA
J gene: TRBJ2-1
D gene: NA

CDR3 protein: CASSLRGDTEAFF
CDR3 DNA: TGTGCCAGCTCACTAAGAGGTGACACTGAAGCTTTCTTT
V gene: TRBV18
clone size: NA
J gene: TRBJ1-1
D gene: NA

CDR3 protein: CASSETGTGVLIGQFF
CDR3 DNA: TGTGCCAGCAGTGAGACCGGGACAGGGGTCCTCATCGGGCAGTTCTTC
V gene: TRBV25-1
clone size: NA
J gene: TRBJ2-1
D gene: TRBD1

CDR3 protein: CASSHRQGSSYNEQFF
CDR3 DNA: TGCGCCAGCAGTCATCGACAGGGGAGCTCCTACAATGAGCAGTTCTTC
V gene: TRBV5-1
clone size: NA
J gene: TRBJ2-1
D gene: TRBD1

CDR3 protein: CASSRTEYQPQHF
CDR3 DNA: TGTGCCAGCAGTAGGACAGAGTATCAGCCCCAGCATTTT
V gene: TRBV2
clone size: NA
J gene: TRBJ1-5
D gene: NA

CDR3 protein: CASSHRENQPQHF
CDR3 DNA: TGTGCCAGCAGCCACAGGGAAAATCAGCCCCAGCATTTT
V gene: TRBV7-8
clone size: few
J gene: TRBJ1-5
D gene: NA

CDR3 protein: CASSSIIGRARGDADTQYF
CDR3 DNA: TGTGCCAGCAGCTCAATCATTGGGAGGGCAAGGGGTGACGCAGATACGCAGTATTTT
V gene: TRBV5-4
clone size: NA
J gene: TRBJ2-3
D gene: TRBD2

CDR3 protein: CATSRGPGSSTPNEQFF
CDR3 DNA: TGTGCCACCAGCAGAGGACCGGGCTCTAGCACCCCCAATGAGCAGTTCTTC
V gene: TRBV15
clone size: NA
J gene: TRBJ2-1
D gene: NA

CDR3 protein: CASSPEVRESPLHF
CDR3 DNA: TGTGCCAGCAGCCCAGAGGTGAGGGAATCACCCCTCCACTTT
V gene: TRBV11-2
clone size: NA
J gene: TRBJ1-6
D gene: NA

CDR3 protein: CASSYSNQGPTDTQYF
CDR3 DNA: TGTGCCAGCAGTTACTCGAATCAGGGCCCCACAGATACGCAGTATTTT
V gene: TRBV6-5
clone size: NA
J gene: TRBJ2-3
D gene: NA

CDR3 protein: CASSMLRQGNGYTF
CDR3 DNA: TGTGCCAGTAGTATGCTTAGACAGGGTAATGGCTACACCTTC
V gene: TRBV19
clone size: NA
J gene: TRBJ1-2
D gene: TRBD1

CDR3 protein: CASEGGDHGYTF
CDR3 DNA: TGTGCCAGTGAGGGAGGGGACCATGGCTACACCTTC
V gene: TRBV19
clone size: NA
J gene: TRBJ1-2
D gene: NA

CDR3 protein: CAWDRENSPLHF
CDR3 DNA: TGTGCCTGGGACAGGGAGAATTCACCCCTCCACTTT
V gene: TRBV30
clone size: NA
J gene: TRBJ1-6
D gene: TRBD1

CDR3 protein: CASSEGGVDGYTF
CDR3 DNA: TGTGCCAGCAGTGAAGGGGGAGTTGATGGCTACACCTTC
V gene: TRBV2
clone size: few
J gene: TRBJ1-2
D gene: NA

CDR3 protein: CASSFSSDTQYF
CDR3 DNA: TGTGCCAGCAGCTTTAGTTCCGATACGCAGTATTTT
V gene: TRBV7-2
clone size: NA
J gene: TRBJ2-3
D gene: NA

CDR3 protein: CATYDRQGSETQYF
CDR3 DNA: TGTGCCACCTACGATAGACAGGGATCCGAGACCCAGTACTTC
V gene: TRBV15
clone size: NA
J gene: TRBJ2-5
D gene: TRBD1

CDR3 protein: CASSITGTTEAFF
CDR3 DNA: TGTGCCAGCAGTATAACAGGGACCACTGAAGCTTTCTTT
V gene: TRBV28
clone size: NA
J gene: TRBJ1-1
D gene: NA

CDR3 protein: CASGKGLLANYGYTF
CDR3 DNA: TGTGCCAGCGGGAAAGGCCTACTAGCTAACTATGGCTACACCTTC
V gene: TRBV21-1
clone size: NA
J gene: TRBJ1-2
D gene: NA

CDR3 protein: CASSLLGAHGAEAFF
CDR3 DNA: TGTGCCAGCAGCTTATTGGGGGCGCATGGGGCTGAAGCTTTCTTT
V gene: TRBV5-4
clone size: few
J gene: TRBJ1-1
D gene: NA

CDR3 protein: CASSLGGIGEKLFF
CDR3 DNA: TGTGCCAGCAGTTTGGGGGGAATAGGTGAAAAACTGTTTTTT
V gene: TRBV28
clone size: NA
J gene: TRBJ1-4
D gene: NA

CDR3 protein: CASSRGGVDQPQHF
CDR3 DNA: TGCGCCAGCAGCCGGGGAGGGGTTGATCAGCCCCAGCATTTT
V gene: TRBV5-1
clone size: NA
J gene: TRBJ1-5
D gene: NA

CDR3 protein: CASSLSEAGELFF
CDR3 DNA: TGCGCCAGCAGCTTAAGTGAGGCCGGGGAGCTGTTTTTT
V gene: TRBV5-1
clone size: once
J gene: TRBJ2-2
D gene: NA